These 5 T cell receptor beta chains were sequenced from one sample in a study of cytomegalovirus exposure and HLA in healthy donors. Primers: 60 Vbeta forward and 13 Jbeta reverse. The protocol was immunoSEQ multiplex PCR, while the TCRdb copy is restricted to in-frame clones and leaves out a portion. The table includes some 110,000 clones, more than 70% detected once. The specimen was PBMCs. These receptors were taken from a man between 45 and 60 years old in good health and CMV-seropositive.

CDR3 DNA sequence: TGTGCCAGCAGCGTGGGTGGGGGGGCAACCTACGAGCAGTACTTC. Amino acids: CASSVGGGATYEQYF. This chain uses TRBV9 with TRBJ2-7, with D perhaps TRBD2 (7 bases). Germline CDR1 SGDLS, CDR2 YYNGEE. V lost 2 bases and J lost 2, with 14 bases in between. The length of the CDR3 is 15 residues.

The J gene is TRBJ2-3, the V gene TRBV5-4; 8 bases line up with TRBD2. The CDR3 spans 16 residues. The germline V gene encodes CDR1 SGHNT and CDR2 YYREEE (reference sequence). Unmatched junction bases numbered 12, after V lost 3 bases and J lost 6 bases. DNA for the CDR3: TGTGCCAGCAGCTCCCCGACTAGCGCTGGGGGGGATACGCAGTATTTT. It is translated as CASSSPTSAGGDTQYF.

The chain couples TRBV7-6 to TRBJ2-1; 9 nucleotides match TRBD2. J gave up 10 bases and V 5 bases, and 9 bases lay outside the gene matches. Germline-derived CDR1 and CDR2 are SGHVS and FNYEAQ. The CDR3 has 14 amino acids. For the CDR3, the DNA is TGTGCCAGCAGCCCTGGGACTAGCCATGGGGAGCAGTTCTTC. It translates to CASSPGTSHGEQFF.

The rearrangement uses TRBV6-5 and TRBJ1-2; no firm D call. Germline CDR1 is MNHEY and CDR2 is SVGAGI. The CDR3 has 15 residues. V lost 5 bases to trimming and J lost 7 bases, with 20 bases between them. CDR3 nucleotide sequence: TGTGCCAGCAGTCCCCTCTGGTCCGGGGAGTCTGGCTACACCTTC. It encodes CASSPLWSGESGYTF.

This chain links TRBV7-2 with TRBJ2-7; 7 nucleotides agree with TRBD2. The CDR3 contains 16 residues. Unmatched junction bases numbered 11, after V lost 5 bases and J lost 1 base. The germline CDR1 and CDR2 sequences are SGHTA and FQGNSA. DNA of the CDR3: TGTGCCAGCAGCAGCCCGAATCTAGCGGTTTCCTACGAGCAGTACTTC. Amino acids: CASSSPNLAVSYEQYF.